This T cell receptor beta chain was obtained from a study of blood T cell repertoires in COVID-19. Overall study context: Material from acute and convalescent COVID-19 was sourced from the United States, Italy and Spain.

Per the germline V gene, CDR1 is MNHEY and CDR2 is SMNVEV (reference sequence). V was trimmed by 0 bases and J by 4 bases, leaving 6 bases between them. The CDR3 consists of 13 residues. In the original analysis: For nucleated cells, counts were estimated from reference gene primer amplification. Data came from immunoSEQ multiplex PCR; TCRdb stores just in-frame clones and leaves some out. The V and J calls and clone size were taken over from that table, and D and trimming were inferred from the DNA. The data contain approximately 300,000 clones, 90% of them seen just once; the ten biggest clones take up almost 4%. A COVID-19 case had been met by exposed participants during the 2 weeks before study entry.

Sequencing was done on a sample of PBMCs or T cells enriched from blood (not recorded which). V usage is TRBV27 and J usage is TRBJ1-2, with TRBD1 as a possible D gene (5 bases). The TCR originated in a woman aged 25 to 39 who had been exposed to COVID-19. The CDR3 DNA reads TGTGCCAGCAGTTTATCCAGGGCCTATGGCTACACCTTC. Translation gives CASSLSRAYGYTF.